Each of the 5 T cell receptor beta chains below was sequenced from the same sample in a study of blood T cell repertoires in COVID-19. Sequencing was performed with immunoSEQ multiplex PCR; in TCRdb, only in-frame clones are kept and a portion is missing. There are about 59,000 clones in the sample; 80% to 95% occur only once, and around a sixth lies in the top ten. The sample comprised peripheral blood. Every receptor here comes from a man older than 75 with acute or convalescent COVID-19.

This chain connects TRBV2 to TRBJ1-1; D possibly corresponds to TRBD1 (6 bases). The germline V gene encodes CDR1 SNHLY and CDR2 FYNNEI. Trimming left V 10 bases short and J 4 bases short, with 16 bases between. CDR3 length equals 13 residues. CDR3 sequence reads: CAIRGMEVTEAFF. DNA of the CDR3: TGTGCCATAAGGGGGATGGAGGTCACTGAAGCTTTCTTT.

CDR3 loop: CASSRTSGGQGTDTQYF. CDR3 DNA: TGTGCCAGCAGCCGGACTAGCGGGGGTCAAGGGACAGATACGCAGTATTTT. The chain joins TRBV7-2 to TRBJ2-3, with 13 bases aligning to TRBD2. Germline V CDR1 and CDR2: SGHTA, FQGNSA. Germline trimming cut 5 bases from V and 3 bases from J; bases unmatched to any gene: 8. This CDR3 contains 17 residues. The variable domain in full, completed from reference TRBV7-2 and TRBJ2-3, reads GAGVSQSPSNKVTEKGKDVELRCDPISGHTALYWYRQSLGQGLEFLIYFQGNSAPDKSGLPSDRFSAERTGGSVSTLTIQRTQQEDSAVYLCASSRTSGGQGTDTQYFGPGTRLTVL.

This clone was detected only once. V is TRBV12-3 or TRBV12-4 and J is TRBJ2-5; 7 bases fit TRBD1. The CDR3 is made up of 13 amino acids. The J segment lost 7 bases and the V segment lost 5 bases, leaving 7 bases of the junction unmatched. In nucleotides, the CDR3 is TGTGCCAGCAGTCCACAGGGGTCGGCGACCCAGTACTTC. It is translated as CASSPQGSATQYF.

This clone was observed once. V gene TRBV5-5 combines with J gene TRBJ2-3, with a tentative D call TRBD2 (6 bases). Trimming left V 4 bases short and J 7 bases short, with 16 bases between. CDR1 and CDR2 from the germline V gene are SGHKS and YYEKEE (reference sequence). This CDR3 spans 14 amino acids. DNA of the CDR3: TGTGCCAGCAGCATGACTAGGTCGTTGAATACGCAGTATTTT. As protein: CASSMTRSLNTQYF. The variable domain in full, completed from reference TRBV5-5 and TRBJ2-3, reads DAGVTQSPTHLIKTRGQQVTLRCSPISGHKSVSWYQQVLGQGPQFIFQYYEKEERGRGNFPDRFSARQFPNYSSELNVNALLLGDSALYLCASSMTRSLNTQYFGPGTRLTVL.

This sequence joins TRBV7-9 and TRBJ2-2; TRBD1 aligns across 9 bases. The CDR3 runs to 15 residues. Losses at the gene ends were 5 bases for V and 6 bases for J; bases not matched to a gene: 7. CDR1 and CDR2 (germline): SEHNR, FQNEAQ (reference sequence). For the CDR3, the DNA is TGTGCCAGCAGCCTCCGGACAGGGGTGGCCGGGGAGCTGTTTTTT. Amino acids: CASSLRTGVAGELFF.